This is a list of T cell receptor beta chains from one sample in a study of blood T cell repertoires in COVID-19. Clones were read by immunoSEQ multiplex PCR, and TCRdb kept only the in-frame ones, dropping some. The sample shows tens of thousands of clones, around 86% of them seen only once. Sequenced input: peripheral blood. The receptor source for this set is a man between 60 and 70 years old with active or convalescent COVID-19. Both conserved end residues are part of each CDR3. Expanded clones get a size class; other rows say once, few or many, or leave the size out.

size	V	J	CDR3
few	TRBV6-2/TRBV6-3	TRBJ2-7	CASRPTSSYEQYF
-	TRBV29-1	TRBJ1-2	CSAGGQGTFDYGYTF
-	TRBV7-8	TRBJ1-1	CASSLGRGDEAFF
-	TRBV10-3	TRBJ2-7	CAISETGIQKQYF
-	TRBV4-1	TRBJ1-5	CASSQEMRVRGEWPQHF
once	TRBV5-1	TRBJ1-4	CASSLGFRGGEKLFF
-	TRBV2	TRBJ2-7	CASSEPGALLYEQYF
-	TRBV11-2	TRBJ2-7	CASSHSGTGASYEQYF
-	TRBV5-1	TRBJ2-7	CASSLVTGGAYEQYF
-	TRBV19	TRBJ2-2	CATSLGARTGELFF
-	TRBV27	TRBJ2-3	CASRLAGNTDTQYF
-	TRBV2	TRBJ2-4	CASTGGRGAKNIQYF
once	TRBV2	TRBJ2-3	CASSFSGSTDTQYF
-	TRBV4-1	TRBJ2-5	CASSQDEGVQETQYF
-	TRBV2	TRBJ1-1	CASTSYVQTANTEAFF
once	TRBV5-1	TRBJ1-1	CASSANSRDTEAFF
-	TRBV7-9	TRBJ1-1	CASRPGTETEAFF
-	TRBV7-3	TRBJ1-5	CASSPEGQLSNQPQHF
-	TRBV24-1	TRBJ2-3	CATSDFVDTQYF
-	TRBV28	TRBJ2-7	CASRTGGYEQYF
few	TRBV4-1	TRBJ1-6	CASSLQSSYNSPLHF
-	TRBV5-1	TRBJ1-5	CASSFGTGNQPQHF
-	TRBV5-1	TRBJ2-1	CASSLGMAGRSNEQFF
-	TRBV7-3	TRBJ1-1	CASSLGGSMNTEAFF
-	TRBV27	TRBJ2-5	CASSTISGTGLVKETQYF
-	TRBV5-1	TRBJ1-1	CASSLAENTEAFF
-	TRBV28	TRBJ1-2	CASSFWGLDNYGYTF
-	TRBV6-1	TRBJ2-7	CASSERSQSYEQYF
once	TRBV15	TRBJ2-6	CATGYSGANVLTF
-	TRBV3-1/TRBV3-2	TRBJ1-1	CASSQDLSGNTEAFF
-	TRBV7-9	TRBJ1-2	CASSLVYSPETGVNYGYTF
-	TRBV5-1	TRBJ1-1	CASSLEAYRGDKNTEAFF
-	TRBV19	TRBJ1-2	CASGLNYGYTF
-	TRBV10-3	TRBJ2-7	CAISSGQREQYF
-	TRBV19	TRBJ1-6	CASATGTYNSPLHF
once	TRBV6-6	TRBJ2-1	CASSYRDRHNEQFF
-	TRBV5-1	TRBJ2-5	CASSLAGSTQETQYF
-	TRBV19	TRBJ2-3	CASSISSSPDTQYF
once	TRBV5-4	TRBJ1-4	CASSWGQGGEELFF
-	TRBV29-1	TRBJ1-6	CSVGVKSDSPLHF
-	TRBV9	TRBJ2-7	CASSVTGSPYEQYF